The next 31 T cell receptor beta chains were all read from a single sample in a study of control samples from healthy donors and cancer patients. This table comes from immunoSEQ multiplex PCR, and its TCRdb copy is limited to in-frame clones, with some not included. The sample contains approximately 110,000 clones, 83% of which appear only once. The sample comprised blood. The receptors were gathered from a woman aged 50 to 65 in good health.

This clone was recorded a few times. The chain couples TRBV9 to TRBJ1-6; D is undetermined. V lost 1 base and J 6 bases, leaving 8 bases between the germline ends. The CDR3 covers 14 residues. Germline assignment: CDR1 SGDLS and CDR2 YYNGEE. The CDR3 here is CASSVSSRNSPLHF. The CDR3 DNA sequence: TGTGCCAGCAGCGTAAGCAGCCGTAATTCACCCCTCCACTTT.

This clone was observed a handful of times. V gene TRBV5-3 combines with J gene TRBJ1-2; D is unresolved. TRBV5-3 is classed as an ORF, of uncertain function. CDR3 size: 16 residues. V gave up 4 bases and J gave up 4 bases, with 20 bases separating them. The CDR3 coding sequence is TGTGCCAGAAGCCATCTTTACCCTCCGGGGAGCTATGGCTACACCTTC. Its translation is CARSHLYPPGSYGYTF.

This sequence joins TRBV6-6 and TRBJ2-7, with 9 nucleotides matching TRBD1. The CDR3 contains 14 residues. J gave up 2 bases and V 7 bases, and 6 bases lay outside the gene matches. Per germline, CDR1 MNHNY and CDR2 SVGAGI (reference sequence). CDR3 bases: TGTGCCAGCACCCGGGACAGGGTTACCTACGAGCAGTACTTC. Translated: CASTRDRVTYEQYF.

This rearrangement joins TRBV19 to TRBJ1-4, with TRBD1 as a possible D gene (5 bases). CDR1 LNHDA and CDR2 SQIVND come from the germline V gene (reference sequence). V gave up 3 bases and J gave up 8 bases, with 13 bases separating them. The CDR3 is 14 amino acids. The CDR3 protein is CASSMFGAWEKLFF. The CDR3 region has the DNA TGTGCCAGTAGTATGTTTGGGGCTTGGGAAAAACTGTTTTTT.

This clone occurred a few times. J is TRBJ1-1 and V is TRBV2; a possible D gene is TRBD1 (6 bases). This CDR3 is 15 amino acids long. Deletions cut 4 bases from V and 4 bases from J, with 16 bases between. In germline, CDR1 is SNHLY, CDR2 FYNNEI. CDR3 sequence reads: CASSGGRRTGTEAFF. The CDR3 nucleotides read TGTGCCAGCAGTGGGGGGCGCAGGACGGGCACTGAAGCTTTCTTT.

The sample holds a few counts of this clone. This sequence joins TRBV3-1 (or the pseudogene TRBV3-2) and TRBJ1-5; tentatively, D is TRBD1 (5 bases). This CDR3 is 18 amino acids long. CDR1 is LGHDT, CDR2 YNNKEL, per germline (reference sequence). V gave up 0 bases and J gave up 4 bases, with 19 bases separating them. CDR3 DNA sequence: TGTGCCAGCAGCCAAGATGGGGCCAGCCAAATCGGGAATCAGCCCCAGCATTTT. Translating it yields CASSQDGASQIGNQPQHF.

The J gene is TRBJ2-3, the V gene TRBV13; weak D call: TRBD1 (7 bases). CDR1 PRHDT and CDR2 FYEKMQ come from the germline V gene (reference sequence). Trimming stripped 5 bases from V and 0 bases from J, with 21 bases between. This CDR3 has 18 residues. The CDR3 DNA reads TGTGCCAGCAGCGGAGGGACAGACCCTACCCTTAGCACAGATACGCAGTATTTT. Amino acid sequence: CASSGGTDPTLSTDTQYF. Filled out from reference TRBV13 and TRBJ2-3, the complete variable domain reads AAGVIQSPRHLIKEKRETATLKCYPIPRHDTVYWYQQGPGQDPQFLISFYEKMQSDKGSIPDRFSAQQFSDYHSELNMSSLELGDSALYFCASSGGTDPTLSTDTQYFGPGTRLTVL.

This chain uses TRBV5-4 with TRBJ2-3; D is unresolved. CDR1 is SGHNT and CDR2 is YYREEE in the germline V gene (reference sequence). The V and J ends lost 3 bases and 5 bases respectively, with 4 bases between them. The CDR3 has 11 residues. The DNA for the CDR3 is TGTGCCAGCAGCTGGAGAGATACGCAGTATTTT. Encoded protein: CASSWRDTQYF.

This clone turned up a few times. The rearrangement joins TRBV7-9 to TRBJ1-1, with a weak D call TRBD1 (6 bases). The CDR3 totals 13 residues. Germline V gene sequence: CDR1 SEHNR, CDR2 FQNEAQ (reference sequence). Trimming left V 5 bases short and J 5 bases short, with 12 bases between. The chain's CDR3 is CASSPQGRTEAFF. The CDR3 region has the DNA TGTGCCAGCAGCCCCCAGGGGAGGACTGAAGCTTTCTTT.

The chain carries TRBV3-1 (or the pseudogene TRBV3-2) and TRBJ1-5; weak D call: TRBD1 (6 bases). The V and J ends lost 1 base and 5 bases respectively, with 12 bases between them. Germline CDR1 and CDR2: LGHDT and YNNKEL (reference sequence). This CDR3 contains 15 residues. CDR3 sequence (DNA): TGTGCCAGCAGCCAAGGGGCAGGGGCCCATCAGCCCCAGCATTTT. Translating gives CASSQGAGAHQPQHF.

The rearrangement joins TRBV7-9 to TRBJ2-2, with 11 bases aligning to TRBD2. The CDR3 is made up of 17 amino acids. CDR1 SEHNR and CDR2 FQNEAQ come from the germline V gene (reference sequence). V gave up 2 bases and J gave up 4 bases; unmatched junction bases: 6. The CDR3 bases are TGTGCCAGCAGCTTATATATTAGCGGGGGGGCCACCGGGGAGCTGTTTTTT. Protein product: CASSLYISGGATGELFF. Based on the CDR3 plus reference TRBV7-9 and TRBJ2-2, the full variable domain is DTGVSQNPRHKITKRGQNVTFRCDPISEHNRLYWYRQTLGQGPEFLTYFQNEAQLEKSRLLSDRFSAERPKGSFSTLEIQRTEQGDSAMYLCASSLYISGGATGELFFGEGSRLTVL.

The chain is built from TRBV10-3 and TRBJ1-1; 8 positions agree with TRBD1. The V and J ends lost 2 bases and 5 bases, in that order; junction bases with no gene match: 1. CDR1 and CDR2 (germline): ENHRY, SYGVKD. The CDR3 extends over 13 amino acids. For the CDR3, the DNA is TGTGCCATCAGTGAGGACAGGGGTACTGAAGCTTTCTTT. Its translation: CAISEDRGTEAFF.

This clone has a single count. Written as DNA, the CDR3 is TGTGCCAGCAGCTTGGACCTCAGGAACTATGGCTACACCTTC. Translated: CASSLDLRNYGYTF. The chain carries TRBV5-6 and TRBJ1-2, with D unresolved. Between the trimmed V and J ends, which lost 0 bases and 2 bases, there was a span of 8 bases. CDR3 length: 14 amino acids. Looked up from germline, CDR1 is SGHDT and CDR2 is YYEEEE.

The sample holds one count of this clone. The gene calls are TRBV20-1 and TRBJ2-1; tentatively, D is TRBD2 (5 bases). The V end was cut by 3 bases, the J end by 4 bases, with 13 bases between. This CDR3 region has 14 residues. Germline V gene sequence: CDR1 DFQATT, CDR2 SNEGSKA (reference sequence). The CDR3: CSASRRVGYNEQFF. In DNA form, the CDR3 reads TGCAGTGCTAGTAGGCGGGTTGGTTACAATGAGCAGTTCTTC.

V gene TRBV5-1 combines with J gene TRBJ2-5; D may correspond to TRBD1 or TRBD2 (5 bases each). This CDR3 comprises 15 residues. Germline V gene lookup returns CDR1 SGHRS and CDR2 YFSETQ. The ends were cut back, 0 bases at V and 1 base at J, with 10 bases in the middle. In DNA, the CDR3 is TGCGCCAGCAGCTTGGCTTGGGGGTTCCAAGAGACCCAGTACTTC. Its translation is CASSLAWGFQETQYF. Filled out from reference TRBV5-1 and TRBJ2-5, the complete variable domain reads KAGVTQTPRYLIKTRGQQVTLSCSPISGHRSVSWYQQTPGQGLQFLFEYFSETQRNKGNFPGRFSGRQFSNSRSEMNVSTLELGDSALYLCASSLAWGFQETQYFGPGTRLLVL.

The genes are TRBV6-5 and TRBJ2-3, with D tentatively TRBD2 (6 bases). Germline lookup yields CDR1 MNHEY and CDR2 SVGAGI. Between the trimmed V and J ends, which lost 2 bases and 2 bases, there was a span of 14 bases. The CDR3 runs to 16 residues. CDR3 residues: CASSYESGEDTDTQYF. DNA of the CDR3: TGTGCCAGCAGTTACGAATCGGGGGAAGACACAGATACGCAGTATTTT.

The chain has TRBV10-1 and TRBJ2-7; possible D gene TRBD2, 5 bases. The CDR3 loop spans 15 amino acids. The ends were cut back, 2 bases at V and 6 bases at J, with 17 bases in the middle. CDR1 WNHNN and CDR2 SYGVQD come from the germline V gene (reference sequence). CDR3 region: CASSERRTSTSEQYF. The CDR3, as DNA: TGCGCCAGCAGTGAGAGGAGGACTTCTACGTCCGAGCAGTACTTC.

Concerning this clone itself: A junction end diverges from the germline sequence, so it may reflect a read error. The chain has TRBV7-7 and TRBJ2-4; 9 nucleotides align to TRBD2. Germline V gene sequence: CDR1 SSHAT, CDR2 FNYEAQ (reference sequence). The CDR3 is 18 amino acids. In DNA form, the CDR3 reads TGTGCTAGCAGCTTCGATTCGTTTGCGGGAGGGCACAAAAACATTCAGTACTTC. This gives the protein CASSFDSFAGGHKNIQYF. Together with reference TRBV7-7 and TRBJ2-4, the CDR3 gives the full variable domain: GAGVSQSPRYKVTKRGQDVTLRCDPISSHATLYWYQQALGQGPEFLTYFNYEAQPDKSGLPSDRFSAERPEGSISTLTIQRTEQRDSAMYRCASSFDSFAGGHKNIQYFGAGTRLSVL.

The gene calls are TRBV6-6 and TRBJ1-4, with TRBD1 matching over 12 bases. This CDR3 is built from 14 residues. Per germline, CDR1 MNHNY and CDR2 SVGAGI (reference sequence). The V gene end was trimmed by 7 bases and the J gene end by 11 bases; junction bases not matched to a gene: 8. The chain's CDR3 is CASTLGTGGGKLFF. The CDR3, as DNA: TGTGCCAGCACCCTTGGGACAGGGGGCGGGAAACTGTTTTTT.

This clone has a handful of counts. The J gene is TRBJ2-2, the V gene TRBV24-1, with D possibly TRBD1 on 6 matching bases. CDR3 size: 16 residues. From germline, CDR1 is KGHDR and CDR2 SFDVKD. The V gene lost 4 bases and the J gene lost 1 base, with 12 bases spanning the gap. The CDR3 nucleotides are TGTGCCACCAGTGACTTCAGGGGAATGAACACCGGGGAGCTGTTTTTT. Encoded protein: CATSDFRGMNTGELFF.

J is TRBJ2-3 and V is TRBV4-1, with TRBD2 matching over 12 bases. Germline V lookup: CDR1 MGHRA, CDR2 YSYEKL. CDR3 length equals 17 residues. Trimming cost V 1 base and J 2 bases; bases outside gene matches: 4. CDR3 protein: CASSQVPSGGATDTQYF. In nucleotides, the CDR3 is TGCGCCAGCAGCCAAGTTCCTAGCGGGGGGGCCACAGATACGCAGTATTTT.

The CDR3 DNA follows: TGTGCCAGTAAGGGCGGAATTCCTAATCAGCCCCAGCATTTT. As protein: CASKGGIPNQPQHF. V usage is TRBV19 and J usage is TRBJ1-5; D unresolved. In germline, CDR1 is LNHDA, CDR2 SQIVND (reference sequence). The CDR3 has 14 amino acids. The ends were cut back, 7 bases at V and 4 bases at J, with 14 bases in the middle.

This clone was detected only a few times. CDR3 protein: CASSPFFRDRVRWEPQHF. The CDR3 bases are TGTGCCAGCAGCCCTTTTTTCCGGGACAGGGTCCGGTGGGAGCCCCAGCATTTT. This rearrangement joins TRBV5-5 to TRBJ1-5; 9 nucleotides line up with TRBD1. Germline values: CDR1 SGHKS, CDR2 YYEKEE (reference sequence). Trimming cost V 4 bases and J 8 bases; bases outside gene matches: 19. This CDR3 has 18 residues.

This clone has a single count. The chain recombines TRBV6-6 with TRBJ2-2; 9 bases fit TRBD1. The junction had 8 bases not matched to a gene; V was cut back by 8 bases and J by 4 bases. The CDR3 sequence is 15 residues long. Germline CDR1 is MNHNY and CDR2 is SVGAGI (reference sequence). The CDR3 protein is CASGPRQGVTGELFF. CDR3 coding DNA: TGTGCCAGCGGTCCTAGACAGGGGGTCACCGGGGAGCTGTTTTTT.

A single count supports this clone. This chain links TRBV15 with TRBJ2-5; D tentatively reads TRBD1 or TRBD2 (5 bases each). There are 17 residues in the CDR3. Germline V lookup: CDR1 LNHNV, CDR2 YYDKDF (reference sequence). Trimming removed 0 bases from V and 2 bases from J, with 16 bases in between. The CDR3 sequence is CATSRDRVGVGQETQYF. In DNA, the CDR3 is TGTGCCACCAGCAGAGATCGTGTGGGGGTAGGGCAAGAGACCCAGTACTTC.

The chain couples TRBV5-1 to TRBJ2-1, with D tentatively TRBD2 (5 bases). Between the trimmed V and J ends, which lost 4 bases and 1 base, there was a span of 12 bases. This CDR3 spans 15 amino acids. Germline V gives CDR1 SGHRS, CDR2 YFSETQ. CDR3 amino acids: CASSQDFASYNEQFF. For the CDR3, the DNA is TGCGCCAGCAGCCAGGACTTTGCGTCCTACAATGAGCAGTTCTTC. Full variable domain (outside the CDR3, taken from reference TRBV5-1 and TRBJ2-1): KAGVTQTPRYLIKTRGQQVTLSCSPISGHRSVSWYQQTPGQGLQFLFEYFSETQRNKGNFPGRFSGRQFSNSRSEMNVSTLELGDSALYLCASSQDFASYNEQFFGPGTRLTVL.

This clone was seen more than once but under ten times. The J gene is TRBJ1-1, the V gene TRBV10-3, with no clear D. This CDR3 region has 11 residues. The V gene's germline CDR1 is ENHRY and CDR2 SYGVKD. V was trimmed by 0 bases and J by 8 bases, leaving 4 bases between them. DNA of the CDR3: TGTGCCATCAGTGAGTCAGAAGAAGCTTTCTTT. It is translated as CAISESEEAFF.

This chain joins TRBV7-9 and TRBJ1-5; no firm D call. The CDR3 runs 14 residues. Trimming cost V 1 base and J 2 bases, with 6 bases left between them. Germline assignment: CDR1 SEHNR and CDR2 FQNEAQ (reference sequence). CDR3: CASSLEWGNQPQHF. CDR3 DNA: TGTGCCAGCAGCTTAGAGTGGGGCAATCAGCCCCAGCATTTT.

The chain joins TRBV15 to TRBJ1-1; 7 nucleotides match TRBD1. Trimming at V came to 5 bases and at J to 5 bases, leaving 14 bases not matched to a gene. The germline V gene has CDR1 LNHNV and CDR2 YYDKDF (reference sequence). The CDR3 is 16 residues long. The CDR3 coding sequence is TGTGCCACCAGCTCTCGGGCTGACAGGGATGGTACTGAAGCTTTCTTT. Translation gives CATSSRADRDGTEAFF.

The chain links TRBV7-9 to TRBJ2-7; D unclear. The CDR3 runs 15 residues. CDR1 SEHNR and CDR2 FQNEAQ come from the germline V gene (reference sequence). Trimming stripped 3 bases from V and 1 base from J, with 13 bases between. The CDR3 is CASSFWKGSSYEQYF. DNA of the CDR3: TGTGCCAGCAGCTTTTGGAAGGGTTCATCCTACGAGCAGTACTTC.

The chain uses TRBV9 and TRBJ1-6; 7 bases are shared with TRBD1. The germline V gene encodes CDR1 SGDLS and CDR2 YYNGEE. Unmatched junction bases numbered 1, after V lost 3 bases and J lost 7 bases. This CDR3 is 13 amino acids long. For the CDR3, the DNA is TGTGCCAGCAGCGCGACAGGGAATTCACCCCTCCACTTT. Translating gives CASSATGNSPLHF. Together with reference TRBV9 and TRBJ1-6, the CDR3 gives the full variable domain: DSGVTQTPKHLITATGQRVTLRCSPRSGDLSVYWYQQSLDQGLQFLIQYYNGEERAKGNILERFSAQQFPDLHSELNLSSLELGDSALYFCASSATGNSPLHFGNGTRLTVT.